The clone carrying this T cell receptor beta chain appeared many times. Its antigen remains unidentified. These data originate in a study of post-analysis software for immune sequencing data. General observations from the study: When patients were compared with controls, a handful of TRBV segments were more frequent, TRBV5-6, TRBV5-1 and TRBV20-1 among them. A significant reduction in normalized Chao1 diversity was observed in multiple sclerosis patients versus controls.

This CDR3 is 15 amino acids long. The germline gives CDR1 LGHDT, CDR2 YNNKEL (reference sequence). Trimming took 8 bases from V and 2 from J; bases not matched to a gene: 9. The TCR beta cDNA libraries contained unique molecular identifiers. T cells numbering roughly 0.85 to 11 million gave rise to roughly 0.5 million cDNA molecules. TCRdb analysed the PCR reads with MiXCR anew, one entry per CDR3 protein. The table lists a few hundred thousand distinct CDR3 sequences, 36% of them singletons. The clonotype was recovered from a girl under 18 with multiple sclerosis. This chain connects TRBV3-1 to TRBJ2-1, with 7 nucleotides matching TRBD1. The material sequenced was blood. This chain's CDR3 is CASSPEGATYNEQFF. The DNA of the CDR3 is TGTGCCAGCTCCCCTGAGGGGGCTACCTACAATGAGCAGTTCTTC.